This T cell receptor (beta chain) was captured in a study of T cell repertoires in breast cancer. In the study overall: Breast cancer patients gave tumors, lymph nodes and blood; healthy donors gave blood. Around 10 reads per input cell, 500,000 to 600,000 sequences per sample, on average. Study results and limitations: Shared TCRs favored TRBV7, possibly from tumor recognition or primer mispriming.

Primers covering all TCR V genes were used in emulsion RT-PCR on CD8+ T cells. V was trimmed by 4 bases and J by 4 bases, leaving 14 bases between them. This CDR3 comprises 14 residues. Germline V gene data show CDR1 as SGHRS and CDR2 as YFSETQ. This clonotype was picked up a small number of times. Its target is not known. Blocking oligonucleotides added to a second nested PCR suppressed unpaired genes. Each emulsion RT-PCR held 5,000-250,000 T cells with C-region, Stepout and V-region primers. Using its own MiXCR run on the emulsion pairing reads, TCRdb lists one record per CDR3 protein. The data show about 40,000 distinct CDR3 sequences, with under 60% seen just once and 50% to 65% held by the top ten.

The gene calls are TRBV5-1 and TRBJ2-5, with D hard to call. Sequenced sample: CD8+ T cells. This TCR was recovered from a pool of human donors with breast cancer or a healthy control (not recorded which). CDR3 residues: CASSLRQDLETQYF. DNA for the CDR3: TGCGCCAGCAGCCTCCGTCAGGATCTAGAGACCCAGTACTTC.